This T cell receptor (beta chain) was recovered during a study of blood T cell repertoires in COVID-19. Across the study: Both acute and convalescent COVID-19 samples were obtained from the United States, Italy and Spain. In each case, the material was cDNA or gDNA derived from T cells, B-cell-depleted T cells, or PBMCs.

Using immunoSEQ multiplex PCR, the repertoire was profiled, and TCRdb retains in-frame clones only, with some absent. The sample carries some 250,000 clones, 86% recorded once. This CDR3 has 15 amino acids. V lost 6 bases and J lost 3; bases outside the gene matches: 5. From germline, CDR1 is SGHNT and CDR2 YENEEA. Input material: peripheral blood. The receptor's source is a man under 40 with active or convalescent COVID-19. The chain couples TRBV11-3 to TRBJ2-1, with 10 bases aligning to TRBD2. The CDR3 region is CASSRTSGGYNEQFF. The CDR3 DNA follows: TGTGCCAGCAGTCGGACTAGCGGAGGCTACAATGAGCAGTTCTTC.